This TCR beta chain was identified in a study of beta chain features in type 1 diabetes. The CDR3 contains 15 residues. Germline lookup yields CDR1 MNHEY and CDR2 SMNVEV (reference sequence). Trimming removed 5 bases from V and 2 bases from J; junction bases left unmatched: 3. This clone was detected only a few times. TCRB transcripts that were expressed got sequenced, as all of the isolated RNA had been reverse transcribed. The data were produced by immunoSEQ multiplex PCR, yet TCRdb's version contains in-frame clones alone and is incomplete. The table includes over 700,000 clones, 17% detected once.

Sample: naive CD4+ T cells from blood. The sequence came from a young woman in good health. The J gene is TRBJ2-7, the V gene TRBV27; TRBD2 matches at 13 bases. The CDR3 nucleotides read TGTGCCAGCAGTCGGACTAGCGGGGGCACCTACGAGCAGTACTTC. This codes for CASSRTSGGTYEQYF.